What follows is one T cell receptor (beta chain) and its context. As yet, its antigen is unknown. This specimen belongs to a study of shared clonotypes between healthy human individuals. Clones were read by immunoSEQ multiplex PCR, and TCRdb kept only the in-frame ones, dropping some. The repertoire has some 2,400,000 clones, 90% to 96% of them found once; the top ten carry around 0.13%. Findings and caveats of the study: Deeper or shallower sequencing was expected to change how clonotypes are shared among donors. Sorted-subset sequencing, rarefaction showed, was incomplete despite large depth. Blood alone was sampled, and tissue repertoires likely differ.

The V end lost 9 bases, the J end lost 13 bases, and 10 bases lay between the germline ends. Germline values: CDR1 MNHNS, CDR2 SASEGT. The CDR3 is made up of 8 amino acids. The receptor was isolated from a man between 18 and 29 years old in good health. The rearrangement uses TRBV6-1 and TRBJ2-7; perhaps TRBD1 as D (5 bases). The source material was naive CD4+ T cells sorted from blood. Noted subset: CD45RA+ positively selected. CDR3 nucleotide sequence: TGTGCCAGTTCAGACAGTTACTTC. Protein: CASSDSYF.